Here is one T cell receptor (beta chain) with its context. The antigen it recognizes is unknown. Per-base qualities were not stored, and no clone one base away is much larger. The donors were 40 or so Caucasian individuals from Russia, aged roughly 6 to 100 years, who were systemically healthy. Each donor gave approximately 9.4 milliliters of peripheral blood, drawn into EDTA-treated Vacutainer tubes. Ficoll-Paque density-gradient centrifugation was used to isolate PBMCs, with at least 6 million per sample. Total RNA was extracted from PBMCs with Trizol reagent, with at least 6 micrograms obtained per sample. For every donor, an aliquot of PBMCs went through flow cytometry to measure the percentages of naive CD45RAhigh/CD27high T cells. The data are from a study of blood T cells in healthy people across ages (dated by TCRdb to about 2015). Describing the broader study: In model experiments, roughly one uniquely barcoded TCR beta cDNA molecule per two T cells was captured by template switching. Age-related changes in TCR beta repertoire diversity were measured in the study by deep sequencing normalized with unique cDNA molecular identifiers. Four age groups were formed from the donors: young (average about 15 years), middle-aged (around 41), aged (62) and long-lived (more than 75). Donors of different ages were randomly distributed across sequencing lanes to avoid experimental bias. For two donors (one aged 18 to 29 and one aged 80 or older), the study analyzed two additional independent replicas of 1 million unique cDNA reads from the same blood draw.

At the junction V is shortened by 6 bases and J by 1 base, with 15 bases in between. From the cysteine up to the phenylalanine, the CDR3 has a length of 15 residues. CDR3 DNA only is kept here, 45 bases in frame from base 1. The library was built by means of 5' RACE. Sequencer: Illumina HiSeq 2500. The second PCR ran for about 6 to 12 cycles and used a J-beta primer mix along with a sample-barcoded 5' primer. A template-switch 5' adaptor carrying 12 random nucleotides introduced a unique molecular identifier onto each TCR beta cDNA molecule. At least 2.5 million CDR3-containing paired-end reads were obtained from each sample. All of the RNA was converted into first-strand cDNA using the Mint cDNA synthesis kit, with a TRBC-specific oligonucleotide serving as the primer. All cDNA was treated with uracil-DNA glycosylase and then went through a first 18-cycle PCR with the universal primers M1SS and BC2_uni_R. As for the authors' bioinformatics: For normalization, 1 million high-quality reads were randomly selected from each sample, with every read carrying a distinct molecular identifier. Instead of being binned into consensus sequences, reads with shared molecular identifiers were discarded. CDR3 identification, clonotype clustering and error correction used MiTCR with a Q25 quality threshold and the strictest error-elimination algorithm. A nonparametric unseen species model with Euler transformation was used to estimate lower-bound total TCR beta diversity. TCRdb reworked the public reads: Q25 trimming with fastp, MiXCR clone assembly, productive beta chains retained. Rows are combined by CDR3 protein, so each entry shows the most common genes and DNA. TCRdb, rather than the study authors, made the V and J calls. In this sample the table shows 1.2 million to 1.5 million distinct CDR3 sequences, almost 60% of which occur a single time. Of the sample, 6.5% to 8% falls within the top ten clones.

The study at large found these results: Estimates of total diversity based on one million sequenced T cells were considered lower bounds and underestimates. Observed TCR beta diversity correlated strongly with the percentage of naive T cells measured by flow cytometry. Since profiling was done on bulk unsorted PBMCs, naive and antigen-experienced compartments could not be conclusively compared. Compared with the aged group, the long-lived group had more naive CD4+ T cells, fewer expanded clones and increased TCR diversity, suggesting age selection. Observed TCR beta diversity per million T cells fell roughly linearly with age, and a significant reduction was already apparent by age roughly 40. Because donor CMV infection status was unknown, age-related changes in expanded clonotypes were potentially confounded.

Recombination linked TRBV12-3 or TRBV12-4 to TRBJ2-5; a tentative D call is TRBD2 (5 bases match). The receptor comes from a young man in good health. Material: blood. Here is the DNA: TGTGCCAGCAGCTTTAAAGAGGAGGCCCAAGAGACCCAGTACTTC. Protein translation: CASSFKEEAQETQYF.